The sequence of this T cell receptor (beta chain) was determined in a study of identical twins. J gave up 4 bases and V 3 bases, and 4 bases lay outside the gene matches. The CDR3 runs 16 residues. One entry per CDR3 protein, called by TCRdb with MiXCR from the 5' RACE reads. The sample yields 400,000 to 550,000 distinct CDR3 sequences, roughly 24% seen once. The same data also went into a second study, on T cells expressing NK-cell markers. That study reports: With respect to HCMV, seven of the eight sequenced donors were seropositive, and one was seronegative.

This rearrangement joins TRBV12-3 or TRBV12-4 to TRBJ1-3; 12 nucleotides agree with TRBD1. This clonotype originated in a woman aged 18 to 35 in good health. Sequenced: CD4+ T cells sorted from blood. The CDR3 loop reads CASSFRGQGAGNTIYF. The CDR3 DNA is TGTGCCAGCAGTTTTCGGGGACAGGGGGCGGGAAACACCATATATTTT.